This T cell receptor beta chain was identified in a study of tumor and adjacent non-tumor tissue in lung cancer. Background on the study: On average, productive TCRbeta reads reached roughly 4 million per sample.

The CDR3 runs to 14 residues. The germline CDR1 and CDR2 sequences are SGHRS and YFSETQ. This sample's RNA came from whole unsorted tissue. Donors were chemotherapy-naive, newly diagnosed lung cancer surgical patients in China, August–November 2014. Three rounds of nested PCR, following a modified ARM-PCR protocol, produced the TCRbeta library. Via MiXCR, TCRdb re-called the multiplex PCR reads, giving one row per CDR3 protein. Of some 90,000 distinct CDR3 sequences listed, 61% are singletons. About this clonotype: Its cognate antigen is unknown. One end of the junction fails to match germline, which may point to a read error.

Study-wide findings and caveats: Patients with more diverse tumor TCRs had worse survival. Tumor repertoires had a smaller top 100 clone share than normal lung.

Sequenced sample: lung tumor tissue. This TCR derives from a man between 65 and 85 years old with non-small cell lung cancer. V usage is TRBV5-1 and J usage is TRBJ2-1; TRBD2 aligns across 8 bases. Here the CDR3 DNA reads TGCGCCAGCAGCTTGGATGGGACTAGGTGTGAGCTGTTCTTC. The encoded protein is CASSLDGTRCELFF.